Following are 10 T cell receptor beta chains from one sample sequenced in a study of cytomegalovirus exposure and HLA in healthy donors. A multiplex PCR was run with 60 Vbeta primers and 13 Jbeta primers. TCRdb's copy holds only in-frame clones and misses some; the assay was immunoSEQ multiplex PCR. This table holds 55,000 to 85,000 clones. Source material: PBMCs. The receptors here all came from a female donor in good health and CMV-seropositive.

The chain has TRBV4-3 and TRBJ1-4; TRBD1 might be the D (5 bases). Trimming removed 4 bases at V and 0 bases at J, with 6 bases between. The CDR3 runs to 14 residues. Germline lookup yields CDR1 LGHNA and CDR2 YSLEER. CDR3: CASSPTATNEKLFF. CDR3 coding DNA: TGCGCCAGCAGCCCGACAGCAACTAATGAAAAACTGTTTTTT.

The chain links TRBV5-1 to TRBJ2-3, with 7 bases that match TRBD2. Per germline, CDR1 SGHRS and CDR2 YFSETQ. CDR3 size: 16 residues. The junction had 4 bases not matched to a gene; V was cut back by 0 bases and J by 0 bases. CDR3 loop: CASSLGGLDSTDTQYF. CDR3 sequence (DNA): TGCGCCAGCAGCTTGGGAGGACTAGACAGCACAGATACGCAGTATTTT.

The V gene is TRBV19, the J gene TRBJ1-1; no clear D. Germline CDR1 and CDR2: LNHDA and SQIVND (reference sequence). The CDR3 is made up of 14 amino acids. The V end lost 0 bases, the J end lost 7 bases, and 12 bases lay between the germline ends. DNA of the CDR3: TGTGCCAGTAGTATAGATCTTGAGAGGGTTGAAGCTTTCTTT. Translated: CASSIDLERVEAFF. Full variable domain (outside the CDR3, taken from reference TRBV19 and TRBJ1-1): DGGITQSPKYLFRKEGQNVTLSCEQNLNHDAMYWYRQDPGQGLRLIYYSQIVNDFQKGDIAEGYSVSREKKESFPLTVTSAQKNPTAFYLCASSIDLERVEAFFGQGTRLTVV.

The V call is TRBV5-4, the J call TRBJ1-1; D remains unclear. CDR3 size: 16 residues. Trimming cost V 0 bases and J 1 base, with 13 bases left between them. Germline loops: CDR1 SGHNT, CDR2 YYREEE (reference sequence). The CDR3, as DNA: TGTGCCAGCAGCTTGGACGGTCGTTTTTCGAACACTGAAGCTTTCTTT. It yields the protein CASSLDGRFSNTEAFF.

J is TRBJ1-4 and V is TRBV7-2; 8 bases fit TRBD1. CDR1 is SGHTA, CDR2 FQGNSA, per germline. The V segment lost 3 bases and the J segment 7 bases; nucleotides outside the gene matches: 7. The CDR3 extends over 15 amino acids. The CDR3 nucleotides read TGTGCCAGCAGCTTCCAGGGGGCTGTAGGTGAAAAACTGTTTTTT. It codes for CASSFQGAVGEKLFF.

In nucleotides, the CDR3 is TGTGCCAGCAGCCAAGACAGCTATGGCTACACCTTC. Amino acids: CASSQDSYGYTF. The chain links TRBV4-2 to TRBJ1-2; D gene unclear. CDR3 length equals 12 residues. The germline V gene has CDR1 LGHNA and CDR2 YNFKEQ. V was cut by 0 bases and J by 4 bases, with 3 bases left in between.

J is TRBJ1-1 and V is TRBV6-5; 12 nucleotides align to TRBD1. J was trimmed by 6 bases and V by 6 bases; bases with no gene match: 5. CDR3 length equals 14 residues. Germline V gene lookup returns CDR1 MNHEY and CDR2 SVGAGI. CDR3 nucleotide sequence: TGTGCCAGCAGGATGGGACAGGGGGCTCCTGAAGCTTTCTTT. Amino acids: CASRMGQGAPEAFF.

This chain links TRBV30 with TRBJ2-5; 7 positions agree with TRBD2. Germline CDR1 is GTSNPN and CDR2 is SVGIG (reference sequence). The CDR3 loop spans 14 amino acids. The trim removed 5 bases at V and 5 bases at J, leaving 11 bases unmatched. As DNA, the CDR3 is TGTGCCTGGGGTATGGGGGGGGATCGGGAGACCCAGTACTTC. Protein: CAWGMGGDRETQYF.

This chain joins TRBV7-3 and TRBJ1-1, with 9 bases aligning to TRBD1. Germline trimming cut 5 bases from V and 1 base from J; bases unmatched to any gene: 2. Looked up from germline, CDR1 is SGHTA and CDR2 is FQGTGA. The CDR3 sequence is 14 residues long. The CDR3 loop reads CASSKDRGNTEAFF. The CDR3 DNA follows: TGTGCCAGCAGCAAGGACAGGGGGAACACTGAAGCTTTCTTT. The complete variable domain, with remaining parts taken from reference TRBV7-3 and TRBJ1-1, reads GAGVSQTPSNKVTEKGKYVELRCDPISGHTALYWYRQSLGQGPEFLIYFQGTGAADDSGLPNDRFFAVRPEGSVSTLKIQRTERGDSAVYLCASSKDRGNTEAFFGQGTRLTVV.

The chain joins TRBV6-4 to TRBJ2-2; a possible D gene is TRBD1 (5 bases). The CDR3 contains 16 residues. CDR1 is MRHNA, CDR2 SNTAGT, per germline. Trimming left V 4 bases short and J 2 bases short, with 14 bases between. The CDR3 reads CASSGVKTENTGELFF. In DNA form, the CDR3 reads TGTGCCAGCAGTGGGGTAAAGACAGAAAACACCGGGGAGCTGTTTTTT.